This TCR beta chain appears in the sequencing data of a study of control samples from healthy donors and cancer patients (dated by TCRdb to about 2020). As regards this clone: The target of this receptor is not known. Base qualities are missing; no much larger clone stands one base away.

The library was generated by the immunoSEQ multiplex PCR assay. This immuneACCESS table, as held by TCRdb, lists in-frame sequences with V and J called but not all clones. Of the missing ones, under half trace to an unresolved V gene in checked studies; the others have no known cause. The table for this sample lists about 95,000 clones; just over 90% of them were counted only once. 0.92% of the sample belongs to the ten largest clones. The germline V gene specifies WSHSY as CDR1 and SAAADI as CDR2. Compared with germline, V lacks 10 bases and J lacks 5 bases; bases without a gene match: 6. The CDR3 numbers 13 residues from cysteine through phenylalanine. Kept here is only the CDR3 DNA, which spans 39 bases and is read in frame from base 1.

The chain uses TRBV10-2 and TRBJ2-7; 12 bases in between match TRBD1. The source material was blood. The receptor was isolated from a woman under 40 in good health. This receptor carries the CDR3 CATQGTGGHEQYF. The DNA reads as follows: TGCGCCACCCAAGGGACAGGGGGCCACGAGCAGTACTTC.